These T cell receptor beta chains were read from a single sample in a study of CD8 T cells in ankylosing spondylitis. In TCRdb, the 5' RACE reads were re-called with MiXCR into one record per CDR3 protein. Of approximately 140,000 distinct CDR3 sequences listed, more than 15% are singletons. Source material: blood, either unsorted or a sorted T cell fraction (not recorded which). The receptors stem from a male donor with ankylosing spondylitis. Each CDR3 is given with its conserved first and last residue. D genes are given only for firm matches. Expanded clones get a size class; other rows say once, few or many, or leave the size out.

size: few
D: -
V: TRBV27
J: TRBJ1-5
length: 14
CDR3: CASSLGRTGQPQHF
DNA: TGTGCCAGCAGTTTAGGGCGTACAGGGCAGCCCCAGCATTTT

size: few
D: -
V: TRBV7-9
J: TRBJ2-3
length: 15
CDR3: CASSPGIAATDTQYF
DNA: TGTGCCAGCAGCCCCGGAATAGCGGCCACAGATACGCAGTATTTT

size: -
D: TRBD1
V: TRBV7-2
J: TRBJ1-3
length: 15
CDR3: CASSLRDRELNTIYF
DNA: TGTGCCAGCAGTCTCCGGGACAGGGAGTTAAACACCATATATTTT

size: few
D: TRBD2
V: TRBV20-1
J: TRBJ2-1
length: 16
CDR3: CSARGLAVGSYNEQFF
DNA: TGCAGTGCTAGAGGACTAGCGGTAGGATCCTACAATGAGCAGTTCTTC

size: few
D: -
V: TRBV20-1
J: TRBJ2-7
length: 15
CDR3: CSAQTEGGRAYEQYF
DNA: TGCAGTGCTCAGACGGAAGGAGGAAGGGCCTACGAGCAGTACTTC

size: -
D: TRBD1
V: TRBV7-9
J: TRBJ1-1
length: 15
CDR3: CASLLLQGMNTEAFF
DNA: TGTGCCAGCCTTCTCTTACAGGGGATGAACACTGAAGCTTTCTTT

size: few
D: TRBD2
V: TRBV7-9
J: TRBJ2-3
length: 16
CDR3: CASNPRAGGGTDTQYF
DNA: TGTGCCAGCAACCCCCGGGCGGGGGGAGGCACAGATACGCAGTATTTT

size: -
D: -
V: TRBV3-1
J: TRBJ2-7
length: 17
CDR3: CASSQRWLRASSYEQYF
DNA: TGTGCCAGCAGCCAAAGGTGGCTGCGTGCGAGCTCCTACGAGCAGTACTTC

size: -
D: TRBD1
V: TRBV28
J: TRBJ2-4
length: 16
CDR3: CASSLRDREAKNIQYF
DNA: TGTGCCAGCAGTCTCCGGGACAGAGAGGCCAAAAACATTCAGTACTTC

size: -
D: -
V: TRBV5-1
J: TRBJ2-3
length: 15
CDR3: CASSMRGEGTDTQYF
DNA: TGCGCCAGCAGCATGCGGGGCGAGGGCACAGATACGCAGTATTTT

size: once
D: TRBD2
V: TRBV2
J: TRBJ2-5
length: 15
CDR3: CASSTRTSGQETQYF
DNA: TGTGCCAGCAGTACCCGGACTAGCGGTCAAGAGACCCAGTACTTC

size: -
D: TRBD2
V: TRBV7-6
J: TRBJ2-5
length: 15
CDR3: CASSLVGLAGETQYF
DNA: TGTGCCAGCAGCTTAGTAGGTCTAGCGGGAGAGACCCAGTACTTC

size: many
D: -
V: TRBV3-1
J: TRBJ1-5
length: 13
CDR3: CASSQVLNQPQHF
DNA: TGTGCCAGCAGCCAAGTTCTAAATCAGCCCCAGCATTTT

size: -
D: TRBD2
V: TRBV6-2/TRBV6-3
J: TRBJ2-1
length: 15
CDR3: CASSYRTSGLNEQFF
DNA: TGTGCCAGCAGTTACCGGACTAGCGGGCTAAATGAGCAGTTCTTC

size: -
D: TRBD2
V: TRBV3-1
J: TRBJ2-5
length: 14
CDR3: CASSQLSGKETQYF
DNA: TGTGCCAGCAGCCAACTTAGCGGGAAAGAGACCCAGTACTTC

size: -
D: TRBD1
V: TRBV5-6
J: TRBJ2-7
length: 16
CDR3: CASSLAGQGVAYEQYF
DNA: TGTGCCAGCAGCTTGGCGGGACAGGGTGTAGCCTACGAGCAGTACTTC

size: -
D: -
V: TRBV29-1
J: TRBJ1-2
length: 13
CDR3: CSVGLGDDYGYTF
DNA: TGCAGCGTGGGCTTGGGGGACGACTATGGCTACACCTTC

size: -
D: -
V: TRBV9
J: TRBJ2-2
length: 13
CDR3: CASSVGNTGELFF
DNA: TGTGCCAGCAGCGTAGGGAACACCGGGGAGCTGTTTTTT

size: few
D: -
V: TRBV14
J: TRBJ2-7
length: 15
CDR3: CASSQGLGGTYEQYF
DNA: TGTGCCAGCAGCCAAGGCCTAGGGGGAACCTACGAGCAGTACTTC

size: few
D: TRBD2
V: TRBV7-9
J: TRBJ2-7
length: 16
CDR3: CASSLGGTSRSYEQYF
DNA: TGTGCCAGCAGCTTAGGTGGGACTAGCCGCTCCTACGAGCAGTACTTC